This T cell receptor beta chain was sequenced during a study of blood T cell repertoires in COVID-19. For the study at large: Acute and convalescent COVID-19 samples came from the United States, Italy and Spain.

This table comes from immunoSEQ multiplex PCR, and its TCRdb copy is limited to in-frame clones, with some not included. The data hold 180,000 or so clones, with around 90% observed a single time. The germline CDR1 and CDR2 sequences are MNHEY and SMNVEV (reference sequence). After removal of 7 bases from V and 0 bases from J, the junction contained 11 bases not matched to a gene. The CDR3 contains 16 residues. The sequenced sample consisted of peripheral blood. The source is a man in his fifties or sixties with acute or convalescent COVID-19. The chain couples TRBV27 to TRBJ1-1; the match to TRBD1 covers 7 bases. This CDR3 reads CASIGGSGRMNTEAFF. The CDR3 DNA is TGTGCCAGCATAGGGGGCTCCGGGCGGATGAACACTGAAGCTTTCTTT.